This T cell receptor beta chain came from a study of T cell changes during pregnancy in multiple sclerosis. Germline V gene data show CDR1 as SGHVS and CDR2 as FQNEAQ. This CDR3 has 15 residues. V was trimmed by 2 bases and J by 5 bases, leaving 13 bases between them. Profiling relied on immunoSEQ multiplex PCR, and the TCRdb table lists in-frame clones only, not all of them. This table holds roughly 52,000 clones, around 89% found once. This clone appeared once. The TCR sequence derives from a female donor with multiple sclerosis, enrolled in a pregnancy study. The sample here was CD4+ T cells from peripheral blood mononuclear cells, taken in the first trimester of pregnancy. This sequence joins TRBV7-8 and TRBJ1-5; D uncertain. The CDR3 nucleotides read TGTGCCAGCAGCTTAAGCTTTCGGGGTGATCAGCCCCAGCATTTT. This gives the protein CASSLSFRGDQPQHF. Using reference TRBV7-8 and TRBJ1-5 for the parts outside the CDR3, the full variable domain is GAGVSQSPRYKVAKRGQDVALRCDPISGHVSLFWYQQALGQGPEFLTYFQNEAQLDKSGLPSDRFFAERPEGSVSTLKIQRTQQEDSAVYLCASSLSFRGDQPQHFGDGTRLSIL.